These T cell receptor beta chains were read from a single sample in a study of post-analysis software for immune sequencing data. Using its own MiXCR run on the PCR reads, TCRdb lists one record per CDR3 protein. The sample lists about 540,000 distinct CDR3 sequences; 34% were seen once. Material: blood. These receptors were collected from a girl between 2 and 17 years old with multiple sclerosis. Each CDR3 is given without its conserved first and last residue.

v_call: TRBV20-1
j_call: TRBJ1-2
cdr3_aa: SARIEGANYGYT

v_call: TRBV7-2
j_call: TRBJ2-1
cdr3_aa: ASSASSQYNEQF

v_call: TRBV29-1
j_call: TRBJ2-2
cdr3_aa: SVAGQGNTGELF

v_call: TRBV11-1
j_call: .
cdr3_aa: ASSLASKPFPYEQY

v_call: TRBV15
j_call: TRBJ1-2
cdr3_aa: ATSRLMRGGSDGYT

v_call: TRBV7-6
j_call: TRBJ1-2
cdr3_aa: ASSPRETNYGYT

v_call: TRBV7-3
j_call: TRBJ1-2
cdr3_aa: ASSLGRGYGYT

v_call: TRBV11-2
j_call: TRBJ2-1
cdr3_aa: ASSPPPSYNEQF

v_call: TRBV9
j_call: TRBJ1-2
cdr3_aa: ASSVEGVSGYT

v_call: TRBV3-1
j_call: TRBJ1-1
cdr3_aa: ASSQVIGTKNTEAF

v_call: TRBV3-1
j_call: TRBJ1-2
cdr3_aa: ASRPDLVANYGYT

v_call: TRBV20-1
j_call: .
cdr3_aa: SARESGDETQY

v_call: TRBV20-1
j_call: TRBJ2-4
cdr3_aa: RGQQGGDIQY

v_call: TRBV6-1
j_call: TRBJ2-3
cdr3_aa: ASRDERGTTDTQY

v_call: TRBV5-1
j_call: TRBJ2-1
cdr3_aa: ASSLTSGGVPSYNEQF